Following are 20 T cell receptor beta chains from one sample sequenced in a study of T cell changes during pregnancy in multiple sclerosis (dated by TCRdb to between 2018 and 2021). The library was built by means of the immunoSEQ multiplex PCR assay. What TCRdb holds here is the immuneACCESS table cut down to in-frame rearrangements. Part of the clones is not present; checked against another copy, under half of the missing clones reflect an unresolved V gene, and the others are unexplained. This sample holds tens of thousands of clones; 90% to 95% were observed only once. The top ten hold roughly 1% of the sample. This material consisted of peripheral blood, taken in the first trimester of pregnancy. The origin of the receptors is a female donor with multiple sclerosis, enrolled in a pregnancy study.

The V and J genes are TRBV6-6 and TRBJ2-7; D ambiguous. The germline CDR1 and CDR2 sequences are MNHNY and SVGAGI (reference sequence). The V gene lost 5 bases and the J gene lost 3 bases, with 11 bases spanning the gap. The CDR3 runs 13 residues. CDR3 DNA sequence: TGTGCCAGCAGTCCAAGTCTCGGCTACGAGCAGTACTTC. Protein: CASSPSLGYEQYF.

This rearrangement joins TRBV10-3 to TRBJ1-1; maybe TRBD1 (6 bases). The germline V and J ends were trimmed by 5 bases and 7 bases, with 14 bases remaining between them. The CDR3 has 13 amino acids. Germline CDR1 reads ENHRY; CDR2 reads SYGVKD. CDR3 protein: CAISQALGGEAFF. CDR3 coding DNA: TGTGCCATCAGTCAAGCTCTAGGGGGTGAAGCTTTCTTT.

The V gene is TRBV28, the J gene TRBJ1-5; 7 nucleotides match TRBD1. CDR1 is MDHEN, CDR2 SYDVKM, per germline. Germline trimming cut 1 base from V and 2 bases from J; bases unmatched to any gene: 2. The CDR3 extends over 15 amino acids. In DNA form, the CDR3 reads TGTGCCAGCAGTTTATCAGGGGGTGGCAATCAGCCCCAGCATTTT. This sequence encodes CASSLSGGGNQPQHF.

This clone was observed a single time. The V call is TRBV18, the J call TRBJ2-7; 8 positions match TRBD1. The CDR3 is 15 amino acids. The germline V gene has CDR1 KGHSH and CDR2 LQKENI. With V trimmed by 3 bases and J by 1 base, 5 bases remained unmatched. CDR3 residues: CASSPLDRVSYEQYF. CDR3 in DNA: TGTGCCAGCTCACCCCTGGACAGGGTTTCCTACGAGCAGTACTTC.

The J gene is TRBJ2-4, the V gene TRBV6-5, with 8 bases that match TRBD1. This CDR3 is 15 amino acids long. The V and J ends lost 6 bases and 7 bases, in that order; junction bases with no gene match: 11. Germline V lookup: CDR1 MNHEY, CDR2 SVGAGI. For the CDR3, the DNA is TGTGCCAGCAGCTCCCGACAGGGGTTACGGAACATTCAGTACTTC. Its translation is CASSSRQGLRNIQYF.

Here the CDR3 reads CASSSPPWTGDGYTF. The CDR3 bases are TGTGCCAGCAGTTCCCCTCCCTGGACAGGCGATGGCTACACCTTC. The chain combines TRBV28 with TRBJ1-2, with 7 nucleotides matching TRBD1. J lost 6 bases, V lost 4 bases, and 11 bases had no gene match. The CDR3 is 15 residues long. CDR1 and CDR2 (germline): MDHEN, SYDVKM.

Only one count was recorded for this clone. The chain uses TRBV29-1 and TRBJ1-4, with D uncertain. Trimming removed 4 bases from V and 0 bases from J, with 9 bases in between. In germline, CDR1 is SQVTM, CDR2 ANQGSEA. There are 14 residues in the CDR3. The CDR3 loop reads CSVVPYATNEKLFF. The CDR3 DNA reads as TGCAGCGTTGTACCCTATGCAACTAATGAAAAACTGTTTTTT.

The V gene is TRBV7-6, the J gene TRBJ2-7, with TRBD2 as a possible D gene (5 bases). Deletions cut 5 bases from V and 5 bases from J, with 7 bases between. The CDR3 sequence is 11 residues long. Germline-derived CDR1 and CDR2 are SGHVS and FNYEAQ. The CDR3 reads CASSRGNEQYF. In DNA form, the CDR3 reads TGTGCCAGCAGCCGGGGTAACGAGCAGTACTTC.

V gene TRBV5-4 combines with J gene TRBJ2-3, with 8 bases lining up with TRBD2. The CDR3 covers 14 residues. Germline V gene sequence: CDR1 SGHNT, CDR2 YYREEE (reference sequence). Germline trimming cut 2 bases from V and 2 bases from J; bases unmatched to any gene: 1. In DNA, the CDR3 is TGTGCCAGCAGCTTCGGGGGGGCCACAGATACGCAGTATTTT. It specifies CASSFGGATDTQYF.

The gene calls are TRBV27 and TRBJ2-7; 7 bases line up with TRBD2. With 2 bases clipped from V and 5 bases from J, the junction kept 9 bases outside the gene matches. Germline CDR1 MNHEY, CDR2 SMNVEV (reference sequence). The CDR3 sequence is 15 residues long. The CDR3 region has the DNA TGTGCCAGCAGTTTAAGTGCAGCGGGACTAAACGAGCAGTACTTC. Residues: CASSLSAAGLNEQYF.

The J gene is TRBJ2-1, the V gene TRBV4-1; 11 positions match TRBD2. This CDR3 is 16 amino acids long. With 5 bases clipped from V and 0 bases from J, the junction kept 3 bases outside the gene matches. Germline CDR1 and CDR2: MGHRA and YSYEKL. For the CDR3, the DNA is TGCGCCAGCAGCGAACTAGCGGGAGTCTCCTACAATGAGCAGTTCTTC. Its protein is CASSELAGVSYNEQFF.

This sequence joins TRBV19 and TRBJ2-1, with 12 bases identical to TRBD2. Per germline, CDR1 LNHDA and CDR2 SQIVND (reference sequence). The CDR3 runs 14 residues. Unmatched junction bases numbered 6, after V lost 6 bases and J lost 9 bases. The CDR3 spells CASSTLAGGVEQFF. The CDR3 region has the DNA TGTGCCAGTAGCACACTAGCGGGAGGTGTTGAGCAGTTCTTC.

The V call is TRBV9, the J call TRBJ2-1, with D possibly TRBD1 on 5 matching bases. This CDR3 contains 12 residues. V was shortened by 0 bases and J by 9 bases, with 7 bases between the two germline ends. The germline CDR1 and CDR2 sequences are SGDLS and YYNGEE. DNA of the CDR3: TGTGCCAGCAGCGTAGAGGGGATTGAGCAGTTCTTC. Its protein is CASSVEGIEQFF.

Here the CDR3 reads CASSLARGRKETQYF. The CDR3 DNA sequence: TGTGCCAGCAGCTTGGCCAGGGGGCGGAAGGAGACCCAGTACTTC. This chain uses TRBV5-4 with TRBJ2-5; 8 bases are shared with TRBD1. Germline-derived CDR1 and CDR2 are SGHNT and YYREEE (reference sequence). The CDR3 sequence is 15 residues long. The ends lost 0 bases at V and 5 bases at J; junction bases unmatched: 6.

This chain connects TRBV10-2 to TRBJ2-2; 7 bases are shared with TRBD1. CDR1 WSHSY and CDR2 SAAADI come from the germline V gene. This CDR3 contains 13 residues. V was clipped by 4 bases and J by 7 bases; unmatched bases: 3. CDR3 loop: CASSGQGNGELFF. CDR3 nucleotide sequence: TGCGCCAGCAGTGGACAGGGTAACGGGGAGCTGTTTTTT.

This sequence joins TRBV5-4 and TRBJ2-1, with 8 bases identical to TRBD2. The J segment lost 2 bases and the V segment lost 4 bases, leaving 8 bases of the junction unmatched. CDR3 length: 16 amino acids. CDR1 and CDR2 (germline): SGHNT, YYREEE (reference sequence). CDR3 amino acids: CASSVSGKGTYNEQFF. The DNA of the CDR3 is TGTGCCAGCAGCGTTAGCGGGAAGGGCACCTACAATGAGCAGTTCTTC.

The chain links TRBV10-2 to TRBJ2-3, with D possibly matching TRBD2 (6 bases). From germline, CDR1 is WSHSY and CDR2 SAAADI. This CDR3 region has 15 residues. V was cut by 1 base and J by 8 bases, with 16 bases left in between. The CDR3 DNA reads TGCGCCAGCAGTGAGTTTCGGGGGAGCGGACTTACGCAGTATTTT. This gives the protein CASSEFRGSGLTQYF.

The CDR3 region is CASFRDYTDTQYF. The CDR3 DNA reads TGTGCCAGCTTCAGGGACTACACAGATACGCAGTATTTT. The chain recombines TRBV2 with TRBJ2-3; TRBD2 aligns across 7 bases. V dropped 8 bases and J dropped 2; count of bases not matched to a gene: 4. Germline assignment: CDR1 SNHLY and CDR2 FYNNEI. CDR3 length: 13 residues.

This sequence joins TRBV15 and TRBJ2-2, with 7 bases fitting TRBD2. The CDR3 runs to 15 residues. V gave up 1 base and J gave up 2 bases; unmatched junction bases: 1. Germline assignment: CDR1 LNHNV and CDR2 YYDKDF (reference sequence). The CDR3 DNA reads TGTGCCACCAGCAGAGGCGGGAGAAACACCGGGGAGCTGTTTTTT. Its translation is CATSRGGRNTGELFF.

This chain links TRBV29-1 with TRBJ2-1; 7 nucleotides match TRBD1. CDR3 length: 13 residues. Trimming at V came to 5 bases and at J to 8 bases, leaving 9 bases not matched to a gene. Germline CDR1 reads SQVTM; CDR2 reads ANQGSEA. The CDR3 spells CSVRQGKQYEQFF. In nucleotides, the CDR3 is TGCAGCGTTAGACAGGGAAAGCAGTATGAGCAGTTCTTC.